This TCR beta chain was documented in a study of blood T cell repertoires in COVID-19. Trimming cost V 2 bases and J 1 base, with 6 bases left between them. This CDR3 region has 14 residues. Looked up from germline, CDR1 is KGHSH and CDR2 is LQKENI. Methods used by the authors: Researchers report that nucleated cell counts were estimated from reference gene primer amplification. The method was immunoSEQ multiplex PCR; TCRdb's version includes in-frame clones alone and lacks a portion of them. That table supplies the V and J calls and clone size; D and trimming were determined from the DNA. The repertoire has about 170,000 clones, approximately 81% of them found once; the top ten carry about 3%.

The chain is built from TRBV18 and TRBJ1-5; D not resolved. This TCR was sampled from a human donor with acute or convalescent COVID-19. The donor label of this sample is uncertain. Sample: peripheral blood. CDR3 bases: TGTGCCAGCTCACCAATGGGCAGCAATCAGCCCCAGCATTTT. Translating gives CASSPMGSNQPQHF. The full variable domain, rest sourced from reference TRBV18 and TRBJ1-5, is NAGVMQNPRHLVRRRGQEARLRCSPMKGHSHVYWYRQLPEEGLKFMVYLQKENIIDESGMPKERFSAEFPKEGPSILRIQQVVRGDSAAYFCASSPMGSNQPQHFGDGTRLSIL.